The present T cell receptor beta chain was sequenced within a study of blood T cell repertoires in COVID-19. TCRdb keeps only in-frame clones here, not all; method: immunoSEQ multiplex PCR. The sample contains over 85,000 clones, about 90% of which appear only once. CDR3 length: 19 residues. Per germline, CDR1 MNHEY and CDR2 SMNVEV (reference sequence). Losses at the gene ends were 0 bases for V and 4 bases for J; bases not matched to a gene: 7. Sequenced material: peripheral blood. This clonotype was obtained from a man aged 45 to 65 with active COVID-19. V and J are TRBV27 and TRBJ2-1, with 15 positions matching TRBD2. DNA of the CDR3: TGTGCCAGCAGTTTATCCAGGACTAGCGGGGGGGCCGGGTACAATGAGCAGTTCTTC. It codes for CASSLSRTSGGAGYNEQFF.